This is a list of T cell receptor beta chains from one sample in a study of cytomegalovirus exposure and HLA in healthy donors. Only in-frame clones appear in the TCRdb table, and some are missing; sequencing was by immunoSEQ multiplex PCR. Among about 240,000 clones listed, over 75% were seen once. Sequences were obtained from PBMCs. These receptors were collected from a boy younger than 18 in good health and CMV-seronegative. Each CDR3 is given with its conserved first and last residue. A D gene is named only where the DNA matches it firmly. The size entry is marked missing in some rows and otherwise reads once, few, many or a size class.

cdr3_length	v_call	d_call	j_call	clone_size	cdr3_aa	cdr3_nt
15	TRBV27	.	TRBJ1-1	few	CASSQHRDVNTEAFF	TGTGCCAGCAGTCAACACAGGGATGTGAACACTGAAGCTTTCTTT
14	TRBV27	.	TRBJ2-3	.	CASSWPGSTDTQYF	TGTGCCAGCTCGTGGCCAGGGAGCACAGATACGCAGTATTTT
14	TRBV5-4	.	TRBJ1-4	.	CASSHRDQNEKLFF	TGTGCCAGCAGCCACCGGGATCAGAATGAAAAACTGTTTTTT
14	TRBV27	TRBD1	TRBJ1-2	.	CASSPRTGIRGYTF	TGTGCCAGCAGTCCGAGGACAGGCATTAGGGGCTACACCTTC
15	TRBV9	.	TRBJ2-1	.	CASSVGARGGGEQFF	TGTGCCAGCAGCGTAGGTGCAAGGGGCGGGGGCGAGCAGTTCTTC
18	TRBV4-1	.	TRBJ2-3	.	CASSQDPWAGEGTDTQYF	TGCGCCAGCAGCCAAGATCCCTGGGCAGGGGAAGGGACAGATACGCAGTATTTT
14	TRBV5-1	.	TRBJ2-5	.	CASSLAGGWETQYF	TGCGCCAGCAGCTTGGCGGGGGGCTGGGAGACCCAGTACTTC
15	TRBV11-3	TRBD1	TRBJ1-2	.	CASSSGQPSNYGYTF	TGTGCCAGCAGCTCGGGACAGCCATCTAACTATGGCTACACCTTC
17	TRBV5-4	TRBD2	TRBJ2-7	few	CASSSFSLAGGPGEQYF	TGTGCCAGCAGCTCGTTTTCCCTAGCGGGAGGGCCTGGCGAGCAGTACTTC
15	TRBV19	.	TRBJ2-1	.	CASSISGGSYNEQFF	TGTGCCAGTAGTATTTCCGGGGGCTCCTACAATGAGCAGTTCTTC
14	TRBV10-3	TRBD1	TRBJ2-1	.	CAIIPGQGAHEQFF	TGTGCCATCATCCCGGGACAGGGGGCTCATGAGCAGTTCTTC
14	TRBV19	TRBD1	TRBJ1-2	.	CASSIDRQGRSYTF	TGTGCCAGTAGTATAGATCGACAGGGACGTAGCTACACCTTC
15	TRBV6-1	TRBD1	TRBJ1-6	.	CASNRDRGNNSPLHF	TGTGCCAGCAACCGGGACAGAGGAAATAATTCACCCCTCCACTTT
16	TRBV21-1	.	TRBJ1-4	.	CASSKEEGKRNEKLFF	TGTGCCAGCAGCAAAGAAGAGGGCAAGAGGAATGAAAAACTGTTTTTT
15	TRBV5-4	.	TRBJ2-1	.	CASSNRGAPYNEQFF	TGTGCCAGCAGCAATCGGGGGGCCCCATACAATGAGCAGTTCTTC
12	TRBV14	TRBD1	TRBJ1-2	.	CASSQTGYGYTF	TGTGCCAGCAGCCAGACAGGGTATGGCTACACCTTC
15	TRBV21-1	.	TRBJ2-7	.	CASTLSGIGGREQYF	TGTGCCAGCACCCTCTCCGGGATTGGTGGCCGCGAGCAGTACTTC
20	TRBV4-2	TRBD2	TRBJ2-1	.	CASSQDLASGPEAVYNEQFF	TGTGCCAGCAGCCAAGACCTGGCTAGCGGGCCTGAGGCTGTATACAATGAGCAGTTCTTC
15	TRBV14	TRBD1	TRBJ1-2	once	CASSLGQVGPYGYTF	TGTGCCAGCAGCCTGGGACAGGTGGGACCTTATGGCTACACCTTC
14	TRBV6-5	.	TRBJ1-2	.	CASSYSRDNYGYTF	TGTGCCAGCAGTTACTCGCGGGATAACTATGGCTACACCTTC
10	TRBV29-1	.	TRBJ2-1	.	CSVFTDEQFF	TGCAGCGTTTTTACGGATGAGCAGTTCTTC
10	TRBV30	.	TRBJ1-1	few	CAWSAPSAFF	TGTGCCTGGAGTGCCCCCTCAGCTTTCTTT
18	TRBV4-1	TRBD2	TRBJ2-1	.	CASSPGTSGRAPYNEQFF	TGCGCCAGCAGCCCCGGGACTAGCGGGAGAGCCCCCTACAATGAGCAGTTCTTC
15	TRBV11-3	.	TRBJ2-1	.	CASSLEGLSYNEQFF	TGTGCCAGCAGCTTAGAGGGCCTATCCTACAATGAGCAGTTCTTC
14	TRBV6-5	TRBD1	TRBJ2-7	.	CASSRDRHSYEQYF	TGTGCCAGCAGTAGGGACAGGCACTCCTACGAGCAGTACTTC
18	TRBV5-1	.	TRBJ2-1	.	CASSWGTVRYQGGNEQFF	TGCGCCAGCAGCTGGGGAACGGTTAGGTATCAGGGGGGCAATGAGCAGTTCTTC
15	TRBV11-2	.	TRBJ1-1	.	CASSFETGKGTEAFF	TGTGCCAGCAGCTTTGAAACAGGGAAGGGCACTGAAGCTTTCTTT
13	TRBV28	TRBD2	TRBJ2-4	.	CASSPTSWNIQYF	TGTGCCAGCAGTCCGACTAGCTGGAACATTCAGTACTTC
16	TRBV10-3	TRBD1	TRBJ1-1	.	CAISASTGSMNTEAFF	TGTGCCATCAGTGCTTCGACAGGGTCAATGAACACTGAAGCTTTCTTT
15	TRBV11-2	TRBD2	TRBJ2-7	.	CASSLVPGLAYEQYF	TGTGCCAGCAGCTTAGTACCGGGACTAGCCTACGAGCAGTACTTC
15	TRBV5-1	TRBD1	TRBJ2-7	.	CASSYRGQGSYEQYF	TGCGCCAGCAGCTACCGGGGACAGGGGTCCTACGAGCAGTACTTC
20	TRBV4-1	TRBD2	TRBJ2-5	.	CASSQVRGLAGSRGGETQYF	TGCGCCAGCAGCCAAGTTCGGGGACTAGCGGGTTCCCGAGGGGGAGAGACCCAGTACTTC
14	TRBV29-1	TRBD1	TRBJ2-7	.	CSVISGTGAGEQYF	TGCAGCGTTATCTCCGGGACAGGGGCCGGCGAGCAGTACTTC
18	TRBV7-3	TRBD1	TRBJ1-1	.	CASSLTLTGGRRDTEAFF	TGTGCCAGCAGCTTAACCCTGACAGGGGGCAGGCGGGACACTGAAGCTTTCTTT
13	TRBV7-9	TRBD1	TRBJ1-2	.	CASSSGQLYGYTF	TGTGCCAGCAGCTCGGGACAGCTCTATGGCTACACCTTC
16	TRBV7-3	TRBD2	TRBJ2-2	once	CASSSSGGPNTGELFF	TGTGCCAGCAGTTCCAGCGGGGGACCGAACACCGGGGAGCTGTTTTTT
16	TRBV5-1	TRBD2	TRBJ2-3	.	CASRSSGGAASGTQYF	TGCGCCAGCAGGTCTAGCGGGGGGGCCGCCAGTGGGACGCAGTATTTT
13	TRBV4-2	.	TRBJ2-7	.	CASSQGRDYEQYF	TGTGCCAGCAGCCAAGGTCGGGATTACGAGCAGTACTTC
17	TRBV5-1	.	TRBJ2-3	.	CASSPGVVGVRTDTQYF	TGCGCCAGCAGCCCGGGGGTGGTGGGAGTCCGCACAGATACGCAGTATTTT
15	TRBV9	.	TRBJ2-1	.	CASSVQSGNYNEQFF	TGTGCCAGCAGCGTCCAAAGCGGAAACTACAATGAGCAGTTCTTC
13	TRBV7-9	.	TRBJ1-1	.	CASSFRRETEAFF	TGTGCCAGCAGCTTTCGCCGGGAGACTGAAGCTTTCTTT
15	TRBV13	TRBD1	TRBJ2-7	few	CASSSTLQGAYEQYF	TGTGCCAGCAGCTCGACCCTACAGGGGGCCTACGAGCAGTACTTC
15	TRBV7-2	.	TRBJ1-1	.	CASSRGVKVNTEAFF	TGTGCCAGCAGCCGGGGTGTTAAAGTGAACACTGAAGCTTTCTTT
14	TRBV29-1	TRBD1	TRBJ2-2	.	CSASRDRGTGELFF	TGCAGCGCTAGCCGGGACAGGGGCACCGGGGAGCTGTTTTTT
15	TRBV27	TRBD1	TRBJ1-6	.	CASSSRTGAAAPLHF	TGTGCCAGCAGTTCCCGGACAGGGGCTGCGGCACCCCTCCACTTT
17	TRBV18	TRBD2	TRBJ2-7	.	CASSPPGTSDFSYEQYF	TGTGCCAGCTCACCACCCGGGACTAGCGATTTCTCCTACGAGCAGTACTTC
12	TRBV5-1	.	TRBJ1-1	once	CASSFGAGEAFF	TGCGCCAGCAGCTTTGGCGCGGGCGAAGCTTTCTTT
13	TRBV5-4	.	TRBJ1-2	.	CASSLGALSGYTF	TGTGCCAGCAGCTTGGGGGCCCTCAGTGGCTACACCTTC
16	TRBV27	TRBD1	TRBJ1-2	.	CASSLFAGGAGYGYTF	TGTGCCAGCAGTTTATTCGCAGGGGGCGCGGGCTATGGCTACACCTTC
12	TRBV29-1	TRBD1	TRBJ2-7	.	CSARNRGYEQYF	TGCAGCGCTAGAAACAGGGGTTACGAGCAGTACTTC
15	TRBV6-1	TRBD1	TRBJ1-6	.	CASSGWDRPNSPLHF	TGTGCCAGCAGTGGGTGGGACAGACCTAATTCACCCCTCCACTTT
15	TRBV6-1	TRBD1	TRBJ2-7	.	CASRGGQGPSYEQYF	TGTGCCAGCAGAGGGGGACAGGGGCCATCCTACGAGCAGTACTTC
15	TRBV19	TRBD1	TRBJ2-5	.	CASSTVRQGSETQYF	TGTGCCAGTAGTACGGTTAGACAGGGATCAGAGACCCAGTACTTC
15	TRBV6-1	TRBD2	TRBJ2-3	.	CASSITSGGSNTQYF	TGTGCCAGCAGTATTACTAGCGGGGGTAGCAATACGCAGTATTTT
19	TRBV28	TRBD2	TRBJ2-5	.	CASSTQTPGLAGEWETQYF	TGTGCCAGCAGTACACAGACCCCGGGACTAGCGGGAGAGTGGGAGACCCAGTACTTC